The 24 T cell receptor beta chains below were found in one sample sequenced in a study of OX40 agonist ivuxolimab in advanced cancers. Profiling relied on immunoSEQ multiplex PCR, and the TCRdb table lists in-frame clones only, not all of them. The table lists 82,000 or so clones, about 90% of them singletons. This material consisted of CD4+ or CD8+ T cells sorted from blood, taken in a trial of the OX40 agonist ivuxolimab. The receptors were gathered from an adult with an advanced solid tumor such as melanoma, head and neck, liver or kidney cancer.

V gene TRBV2 combines with J gene TRBJ2-7; 7 bases are shared with TRBD1. This CDR3 contains 14 residues. Germline CDR1 reads SNHLY; CDR2 reads FYNNEI. V dropped 8 bases and J dropped 0; count of bases not matched to a gene: 7. In DNA, the CDR3 is TGTGCCAGCGCCACGACAGGGACCTCCTACGAGCAGTACTTC. It is translated as CASATTGTSYEQYF.

The chain links TRBV27 to TRBJ2-1; 8 bases are a match to TRBD2. Germline CDR1 is MNHEY and CDR2 is SMNVEV (reference sequence). CDR3 size: 15 residues. After removal of 2 bases from V and 9 bases from J, the junction contained 9 bases not matched to a gene. CDR3 in amino acids: CASSLLGLGSAEQFF. CDR3 nucleotide sequence: TGTGCCAGCAGTTTACTGGGACTAGGATCGGCTGAGCAGTTCTTC.

V gene TRBV2 combines with J gene TRBJ1-3, with TRBD1 as a possible D gene (5 bases). In germline, CDR1 is SNHLY, CDR2 FYNNEI. V lost 6 bases and J 6 bases, leaving 6 bases between the germline ends. This CDR3 spans 11 amino acids. Written as DNA, the CDR3 is TGTGCCAGCAGCAGGGTAAACACCATATATTTT. This gives the protein CASSRVNTIYF.

V and J are TRBV21-1 and TRBJ2-7; the table's D call, TRBD2, was not checked against the DNA. TRBV21-1 is a listed pseudogene. The CDR3 is 14 amino acids. The CDR3 DNA follows: TGTGCCAGCAGCAAAGAGGAGGAACCCTACGAGCAGTACTTC. This gives the protein CASSKEEEPYEQYF.

This rearrangement joins TRBV30 to TRBJ1-2; TRBD1 matches at 7 bases. This CDR3 has 13 residues. The V gene end was trimmed by 1 base and the J gene end by 2 bases; junction bases not matched to a gene: 1. From germline, CDR1 is GTSNPN and CDR2 SVGIG (reference sequence). The DNA for the CDR3 is TGTGCCTGGAGTGCGGGACAGAACTATGGCTACACCTTC. As protein: CAWSAGQNYGYTF. The full variable domain, rest sourced from reference TRBV30 and TRBJ1-2, is SQTIHQWPATLVQPVGSPLSLECTVEGTSNPNLYWYRQAAGRGLQLLFYSVGIGQISSEVPQNLSASRPQDRQFILSSKKLLLSDSGFYLCAWSAGQNYGYTFGSGTRLTVV.

The chain has TRBV5-1 and TRBJ2-7, with D maybe TRBD1 (6 bases). V was shortened by 4 bases and J by 3 bases, with 17 bases between the two germline ends. This CDR3 has 15 residues. The germline CDR1 and CDR2 sequences are SGHRS and YFSETQ. This chain's CDR3 is CASSPRQDRNYEQYF. In DNA form, the CDR3 reads TGCGCCAGCAGCCCACGACAGGACAGAAACTACGAGCAGTACTTC.

This sequence joins TRBV6-5 and TRBJ1-2; tentatively, D is TRBD1 (6 bases). V was cut by 3 bases and J by 4 bases, with 18 bases left in between. The germline V gene has CDR1 MNHEY and CDR2 SVGAGI. This CDR3 has 16 amino acids. CDR3 sequence: CASSYSHLSGAYGYTF. Here the CDR3 DNA reads TGTGCCAGCAGTTATTCCCACCTCTCGGGGGCCTATGGCTACACCTTC.

The J gene is TRBJ1-1, the V gene TRBV6-5, with unresolved D. CDR1 and CDR2 from the germline V gene are MNHEY and SVGAGI. Deletions cut 0 bases from V and 1 base from J, with 9 bases between. CDR3 length: 15 residues. The DNA of the CDR3 is TGTGCCAGCAGTTACTCGAGGGCGGGGAACACTGAAGCTTTCTTT. Protein: CASSYSRAGNTEAFF.

This clone was counted once. Written as DNA, the CDR3 is TGTGCCAGCAGCTCCTGGACTAGGACGAGCTCCTACGAGCAGTACTTC. Translated: CASSSWTRTSSYEQYF. This chain joins TRBV11-2 and TRBJ2-7; TRBD2 matches 7 bases. The CDR3 covers 16 residues. With 4 bases clipped from V and 0 bases from J, the junction kept 9 bases outside the gene matches. The germline V gene encodes CDR1 SGHAT and CDR2 FQNNGV.

J is TRBJ2-7 and V is TRBV2; tentatively, D is TRBD2 (5 bases). Germline V gene data show CDR1 as SNHLY and CDR2 as FYNNEI. Trimming took off 11 bases at V and 1 base at J, with 9 bases between the two ends. The CDR3 is 11 residues long. CDR3 sequence reads: CAGGISYEQYF. The CDR3 DNA is TGTGCCGGAGGTATATCCTACGAGCAGTACTTC.

This chain links TRBV6-4 with TRBJ1-1; tentatively, D is TRBD1 (6 bases). Deletions cut 3 bases from V and 3 bases from J, with 8 bases between. The CDR3 is 13 residues long. The germline CDR1 and CDR2 sequences are MRHNA and SNTAGT. The CDR3 bases are TGTGCCAGCAGTGAACAGGGCCACACTGAAGCTTTCTTT. Translated, it gives CASSEQGHTEAFF.

This clone was recorded only once. V gene TRBV2 combines with J gene TRBJ1-4; D unresolved. Germline V CDR1 and CDR2: SNHLY, FYNNEI. V gave up 8 bases and J gave up 3 bases, with 10 bases separating them. The CDR3 covers 13 residues. Here the CDR3 reads CASRWGANEKLFF. CDR3 nucleotide sequence: TGTGCCAGCCGGTGGGGAGCTAATGAAAAACTGTTTTTT.

This chain connects TRBV7-2 to TRBJ2-7; D is possibly TRBD1 (6 bases). V shed 6 bases and J shed 0 bases, with 15 bases lying between them. The CDR3 loop spans 15 amino acids. In germline, CDR1 is SGHTA, CDR2 FQGNSA. The CDR3 loop is CASRLDSTGSYEQYF. The DNA for the CDR3 is TGTGCCAGCAGGTTGGACAGTACAGGCTCCTACGAGCAGTACTTC.

The chain recombines TRBV4-2 with TRBJ1-1, with a weak D call TRBD1 (5 bases). From germline, CDR1 is LGHNA and CDR2 YNFKEQ. The V end was cut by 0 bases, the J end by 4 bases, with 12 bases between. The CDR3 covers 15 residues. CDR3 in amino acids: CASSQDGRDSTEAFF. The CDR3 DNA reads as TGTGCCAGCAGCCAAGACGGGCGAGACAGCACTGAAGCTTTCTTT.

This clone appeared a few times. This chain uses TRBV28 with TRBJ1-2; D uncertain. The CDR3 spans 11 residues. Trimming removed 4 bases from V and 8 bases from J, with 8 bases in between. CDR1 is MDHEN and CDR2 is SYDVKM in the germline V gene. DNA for the CDR3: TGTGCCAGCAGTTCCCCGGGAGGCTACACCTTC. Protein product: CASSSPGGYTF.

The chain employs TRBV7-2 and TRBJ2-3; TRBD2 might be the D (6 bases). CDR3 length: 15 amino acids. V dropped 2 bases and J dropped 3 bases, with 12 bases sitting between them. The germline V gene encodes CDR1 SGHTA and CDR2 FQGNSA. CDR3 amino acids: CASSLWGGVTDTQYF. As DNA, the CDR3 is TGTGCCAGCAGCTTATGGGGCGGGGTGACAGATACGCAGTATTTT.

The V gene is TRBV2, the J gene TRBJ2-3; 9 nucleotides agree with TRBD1. Germline CDR1 SNHLY, CDR2 FYNNEI. This CDR3 region has 15 residues. J gave up 7 bases and V 2 bases, and 7 bases lay outside the gene matches. This chain's CDR3 is CASSERGQGVNTQYF. The DNA for the CDR3 is TGTGCCAGCAGTGAACGGGGACAGGGTGTGAATACGCAGTATTTT.

This clone has a single count. V gene TRBV18 combines with J gene TRBJ2-7, with a possible D match to TRBD2 (6 bases). The CDR3 is 16 residues long. Per the germline V gene, CDR1 is KGHSH and CDR2 is LQKENI. V was shortened by 4 bases and J by 3 bases, with 19 bases between the two germline ends. CDR3: CASSRQRAAENYEQYF. In DNA form, the CDR3 reads TGTGCCAGCTCACGACAGCGGGCAGCTGAAAACTACGAGCAGTACTTC.

This chain uses TRBV4-1 with TRBJ1-5; maybe TRBD1 (5 bases). The CDR3 is 13 amino acids. Trimming cost V 6 bases and J 3 bases, with 9 bases left between them. Germline-derived CDR1 and CDR2 are MGHRA and YSYEKL. CDR3 sequence: CASSKTDNQPQHF. Written as DNA, the CDR3 is TGCGCCAGCAGTAAGACAGACAATCAGCCCCAGCATTTT.

The count of this clone is one. The genes are TRBV6-5 and TRBJ1-5; TRBD1 agrees at 8 bases. V gave up 6 bases and J gave up 5 bases; unmatched junction bases: 3. The CDR3 has 13 amino acids. The germline CDR1 and CDR2 sequences are MNHEY and SVGAGI. In DNA, the CDR3 is TGTGCCAGCAGGAACAGGGGGGATCAGCCCCAGCATTTT. Its protein product is CASRNRGDQPQHF.

The gene calls are TRBV2 and TRBJ1-4; tentative D call: TRBD1 (6 bases). The germline V gene encodes CDR1 SNHLY and CDR2 FYNNEI. V lost 6 bases to trimming and J lost 3 bases, with 11 bases between them. The CDR3 is 14 residues long. The CDR3 DNA reads TGTGCCAGCAGGAGGGACATCCCTAATGAAAAACTGTTTTTT. Protein: CASRRDIPNEKLFF.

This chain joins TRBV7-9 and TRBJ2-5, with TRBD2 identical over 9 bases. Losses at the gene ends were 2 bases for V and 2 bases for J; bases not matched to a gene: 12. Per the germline V gene, CDR1 is SEHNR and CDR2 is FQNEAQ (reference sequence). The CDR3 is 18 amino acids. CDR3 sequence (DNA): TGTGCCAGCAGCTTACCCCGGGGGCGGGAGGGAGGACAAGAGACCCAGTACTTC. It yields the protein CASSLPRGREGGQETQYF.

The CDR3, as DNA: TGTGCCAGCAGCGTGTCAGGGACGAACACCGGGGAGCTGTTTTTT. Its protein is CASSVSGTNTGELFF. The V and J genes are TRBV9 and TRBJ2-2; maybe TRBD1 (5 bases). Trimming took off 2 bases at V and 0 bases at J, with 8 bases between the two ends. There are 15 residues in the CDR3. Germline V gene lookup returns CDR1 SGDLS and CDR2 YYNGEE.

This chain links TRBV5-4 with TRBJ1-2, with 7 bases aligning to TRBD1. Germline V gives CDR1 SGHNT, CDR2 YYREEE (reference sequence). The CDR3 loop spans 13 amino acids. V lost 4 bases, J lost 2 bases, and 2 bases stayed unmatched. This CDR3 is CASSTGQNYGYTF. CDR3 DNA: TGTGCCAGCAGCACGGGACAGAACTATGGCTACACCTTC.